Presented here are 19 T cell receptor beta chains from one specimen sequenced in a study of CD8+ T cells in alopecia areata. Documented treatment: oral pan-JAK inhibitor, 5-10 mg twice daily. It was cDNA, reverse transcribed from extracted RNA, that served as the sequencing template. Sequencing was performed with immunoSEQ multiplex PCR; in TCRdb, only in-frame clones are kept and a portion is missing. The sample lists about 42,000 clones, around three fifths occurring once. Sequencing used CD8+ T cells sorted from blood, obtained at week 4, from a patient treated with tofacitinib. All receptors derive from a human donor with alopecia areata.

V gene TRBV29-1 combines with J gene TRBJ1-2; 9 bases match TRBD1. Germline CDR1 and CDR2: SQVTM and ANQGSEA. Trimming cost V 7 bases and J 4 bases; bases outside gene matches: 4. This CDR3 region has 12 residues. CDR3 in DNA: TGCAGCGCTCCGACAGGGGGCTATGGCTACACCTTC. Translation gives CSAPTGGYGYTF.

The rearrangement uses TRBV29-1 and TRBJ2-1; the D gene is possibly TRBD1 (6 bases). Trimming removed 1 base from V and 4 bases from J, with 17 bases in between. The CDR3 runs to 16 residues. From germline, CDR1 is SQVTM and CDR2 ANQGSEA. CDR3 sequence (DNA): TGCAGCGTTGAAGCCATTACAGGGTTGGGTTACAATGAGCAGTTCTTC. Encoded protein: CSVEAITGLGYNEQFF.

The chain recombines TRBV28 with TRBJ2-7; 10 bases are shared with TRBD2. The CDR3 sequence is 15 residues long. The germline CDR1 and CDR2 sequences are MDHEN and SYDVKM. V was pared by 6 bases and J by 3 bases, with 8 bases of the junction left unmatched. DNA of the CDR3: TGTGCCAGCAGGGTGTACTCTAGCGGGGGCTACGAGCAGTACTTC. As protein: CASRVYSSGGYEQYF.

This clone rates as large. CDR3 residues: CASSLVAGRSYNEQFF. In DNA, the CDR3 is TGTGCCAGCAGTTTAGTAGCGGGGCGTTCCTACAATGAGCAGTTCTTC. The chain employs TRBV27 and TRBJ2-1; 8 nucleotides match TRBD2. The CDR3 runs 16 residues. J gave up 1 base and V 2 bases, and 4 bases lay outside the gene matches. In germline, CDR1 is MNHEY, CDR2 SMNVEV (reference sequence).

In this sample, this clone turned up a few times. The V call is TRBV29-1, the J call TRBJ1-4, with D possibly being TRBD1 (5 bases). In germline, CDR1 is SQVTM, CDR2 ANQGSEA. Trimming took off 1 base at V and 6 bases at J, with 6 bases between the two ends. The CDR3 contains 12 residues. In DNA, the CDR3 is TGCAGCGTTGAAGTGACAGATGAAAAACTGTTTTTT. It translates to CSVEVTDEKLFF.

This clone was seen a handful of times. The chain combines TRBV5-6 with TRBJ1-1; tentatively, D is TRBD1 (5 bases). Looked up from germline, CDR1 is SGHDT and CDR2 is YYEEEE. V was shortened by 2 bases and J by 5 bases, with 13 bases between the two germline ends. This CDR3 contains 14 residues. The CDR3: CASSLGTTATEAFF. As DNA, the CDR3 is TGTGCCAGCAGCTTAGGGACTACGGCGACTGAAGCTTTCTTT. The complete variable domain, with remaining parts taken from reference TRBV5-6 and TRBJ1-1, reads DAGVTQSPTHLIKTRGQQVTLRCSPKSGHDTVSWYQQALGQGPQFIFQYYEEEERQRGNFPDRFSGHQFPNYSSELNVNALLLGDSALYLCASSLGTTATEAFFGQGTRLTVV.

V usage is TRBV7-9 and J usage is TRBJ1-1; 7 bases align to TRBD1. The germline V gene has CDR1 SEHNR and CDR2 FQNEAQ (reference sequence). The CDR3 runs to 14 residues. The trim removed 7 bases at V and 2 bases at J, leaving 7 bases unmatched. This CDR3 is CASTRGQVNTEAFF. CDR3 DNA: TGTGCCAGCACAAGGGGGCAAGTAAACACTGAAGCTTTCTTT.

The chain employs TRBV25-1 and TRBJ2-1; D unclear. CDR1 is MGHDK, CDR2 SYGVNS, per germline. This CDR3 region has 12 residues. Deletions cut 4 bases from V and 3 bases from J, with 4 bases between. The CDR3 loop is CASSANYNEQFF. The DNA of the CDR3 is TGTGCCAGCAGTGCCAACTACAATGAGCAGTTCTTC.

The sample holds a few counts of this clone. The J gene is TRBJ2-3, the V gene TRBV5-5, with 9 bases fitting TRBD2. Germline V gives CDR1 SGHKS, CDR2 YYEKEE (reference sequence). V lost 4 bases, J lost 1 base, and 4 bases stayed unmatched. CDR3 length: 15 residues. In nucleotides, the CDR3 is TGTGCCAGCAGCACAAAGCGGGGGGGCACAGATACGCAGTATTTT. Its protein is CASSTKRGGTDTQYF.

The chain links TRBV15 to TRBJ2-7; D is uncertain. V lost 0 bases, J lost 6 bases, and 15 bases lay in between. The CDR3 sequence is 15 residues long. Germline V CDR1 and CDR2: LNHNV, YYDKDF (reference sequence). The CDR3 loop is CATSRDSASGREQYF. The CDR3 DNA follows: TGTGCCACCAGCAGAGATTCCGCGTCGGGCCGCGAGCAGTACTTC.

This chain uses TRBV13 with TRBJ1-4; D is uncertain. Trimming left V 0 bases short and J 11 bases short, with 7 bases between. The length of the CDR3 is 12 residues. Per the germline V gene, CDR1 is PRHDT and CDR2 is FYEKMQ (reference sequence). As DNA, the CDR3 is TGTGCCAGCAGCTTAGGCCGTTCCAAACTGTTTTTT. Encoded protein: CASSLGRSKLFF.

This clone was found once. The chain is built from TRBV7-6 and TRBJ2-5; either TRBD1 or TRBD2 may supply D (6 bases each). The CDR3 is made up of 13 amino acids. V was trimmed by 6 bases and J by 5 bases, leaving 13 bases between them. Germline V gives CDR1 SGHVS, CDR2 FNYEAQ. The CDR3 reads CASSEGGRETQYF. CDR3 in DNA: TGTGCCAGCAGTGAGGGGGGCCGGGAGACCCAGTACTTC. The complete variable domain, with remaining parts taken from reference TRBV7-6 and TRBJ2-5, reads GAGVSQSPRYKVTKRGQDVALRCDPISGHVSLYWYRQALGQGPEFLTYFNYEAQQDKSGLPNDRFSAERPEGSISTLTIQRTEQRDSAMYRCASSEGGRETQYFGPGTRLLVL.

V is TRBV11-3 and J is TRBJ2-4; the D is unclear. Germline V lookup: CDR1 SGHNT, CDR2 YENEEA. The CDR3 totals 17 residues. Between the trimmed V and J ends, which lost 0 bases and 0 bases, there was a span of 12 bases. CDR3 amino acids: CASSLDSGSGAKNIQYF. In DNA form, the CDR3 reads TGTGCCAGCAGCTTAGACTCAGGAAGTGGAGCCAAAAACATTCAGTACTTC.

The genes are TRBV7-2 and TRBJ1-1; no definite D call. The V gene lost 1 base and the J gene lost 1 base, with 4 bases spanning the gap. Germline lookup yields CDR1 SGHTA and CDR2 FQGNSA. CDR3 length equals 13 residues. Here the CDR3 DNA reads TGTGCCAGCAGCTTAGGATGGAACACTGAAGCTTTCTTT. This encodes CASSLGWNTEAFF.

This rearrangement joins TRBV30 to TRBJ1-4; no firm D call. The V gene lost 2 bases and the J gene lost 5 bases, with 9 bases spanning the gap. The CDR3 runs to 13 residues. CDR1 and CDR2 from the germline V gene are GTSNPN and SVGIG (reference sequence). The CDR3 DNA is TGTGCCTGGAGTAAAAGAATAAATGAAAAACTGTTTTTT. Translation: CAWSKRINEKLFF.

CDR3 region: CASSQDQGAGYGYTF. The DNA for the CDR3 is TGCGCCAGCAGCCAAGATCAGGGGGCAGGATATGGCTACACCTTC. The J gene is TRBJ1-2, the V gene TRBV4-3, with 8 bases fitting TRBD1. CDR3 length equals 15 residues. Germline CDR1 LGHNA, CDR2 YSLEER. Trimming took 0 bases from V and 5 from J; bases not matched to a gene: 5.

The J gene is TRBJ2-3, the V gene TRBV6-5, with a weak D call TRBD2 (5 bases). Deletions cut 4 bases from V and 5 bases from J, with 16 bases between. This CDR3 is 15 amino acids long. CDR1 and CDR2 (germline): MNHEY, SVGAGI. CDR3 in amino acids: CASSLESGSGDTQYF. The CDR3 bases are TGTGCCAGCAGTTTAGAGTCGGGGTCGGGAGATACGCAGTATTTT.

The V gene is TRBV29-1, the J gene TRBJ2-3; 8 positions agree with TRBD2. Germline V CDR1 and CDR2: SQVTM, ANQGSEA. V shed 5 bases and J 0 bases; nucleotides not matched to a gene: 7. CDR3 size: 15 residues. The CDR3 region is CSVFSSGGSTDTQYF. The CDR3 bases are TGCAGCGTTTTTTCGAGCGGGGGAAGCACAGATACGCAGTATTTT.

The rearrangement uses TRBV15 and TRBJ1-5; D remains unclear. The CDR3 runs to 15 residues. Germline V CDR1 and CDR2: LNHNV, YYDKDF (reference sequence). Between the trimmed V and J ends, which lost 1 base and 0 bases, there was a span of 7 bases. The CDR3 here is CATSRVRDSNQPQHF. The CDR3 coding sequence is TGTGCCACCAGCAGAGTAAGAGATAGCAATCAGCCCCAGCATTTT.